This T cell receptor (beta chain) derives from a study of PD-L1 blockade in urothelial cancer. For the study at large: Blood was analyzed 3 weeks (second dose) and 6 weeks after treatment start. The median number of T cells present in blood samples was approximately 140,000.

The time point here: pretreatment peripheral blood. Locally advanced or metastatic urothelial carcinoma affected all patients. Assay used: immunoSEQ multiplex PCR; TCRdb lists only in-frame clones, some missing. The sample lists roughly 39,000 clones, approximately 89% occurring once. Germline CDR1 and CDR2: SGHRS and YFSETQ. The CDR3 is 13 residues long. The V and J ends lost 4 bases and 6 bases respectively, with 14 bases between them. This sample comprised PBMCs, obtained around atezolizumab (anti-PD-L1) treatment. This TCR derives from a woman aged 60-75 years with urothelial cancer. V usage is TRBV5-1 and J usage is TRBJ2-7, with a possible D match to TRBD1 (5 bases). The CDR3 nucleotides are TGCGCCAGCAGCCCCGTTGCAGGGTCCGAGCAGTACTTC. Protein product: CASSPVAGSEQYF. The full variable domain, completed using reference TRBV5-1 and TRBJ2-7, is KAGVTQTPRYLIKTRGQQVTLSCSPISGHRSVSWYQQTPGQGLQFLFEYFSETQRNKGNFPGRFSGRQFSNSRSEMNVSTLELGDSALYLCASSPVAGSEQYFGPGTRLTVT.